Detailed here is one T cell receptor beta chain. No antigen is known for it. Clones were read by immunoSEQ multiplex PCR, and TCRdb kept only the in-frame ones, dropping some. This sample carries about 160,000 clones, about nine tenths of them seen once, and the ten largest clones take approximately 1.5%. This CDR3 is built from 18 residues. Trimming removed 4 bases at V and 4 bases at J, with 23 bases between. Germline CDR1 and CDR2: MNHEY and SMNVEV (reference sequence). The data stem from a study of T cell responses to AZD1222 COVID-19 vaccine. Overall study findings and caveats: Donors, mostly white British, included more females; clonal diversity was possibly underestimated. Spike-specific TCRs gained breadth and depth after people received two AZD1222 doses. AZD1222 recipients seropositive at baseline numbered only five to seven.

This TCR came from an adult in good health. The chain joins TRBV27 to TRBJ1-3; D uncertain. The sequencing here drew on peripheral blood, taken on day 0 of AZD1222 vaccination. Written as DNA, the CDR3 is TGTGCCAGCAGTTCCCCGGGGATCAAGAAGCACGGGGGAAACACCATATATTTT. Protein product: CASSSPGIKKHGGNTIYF.